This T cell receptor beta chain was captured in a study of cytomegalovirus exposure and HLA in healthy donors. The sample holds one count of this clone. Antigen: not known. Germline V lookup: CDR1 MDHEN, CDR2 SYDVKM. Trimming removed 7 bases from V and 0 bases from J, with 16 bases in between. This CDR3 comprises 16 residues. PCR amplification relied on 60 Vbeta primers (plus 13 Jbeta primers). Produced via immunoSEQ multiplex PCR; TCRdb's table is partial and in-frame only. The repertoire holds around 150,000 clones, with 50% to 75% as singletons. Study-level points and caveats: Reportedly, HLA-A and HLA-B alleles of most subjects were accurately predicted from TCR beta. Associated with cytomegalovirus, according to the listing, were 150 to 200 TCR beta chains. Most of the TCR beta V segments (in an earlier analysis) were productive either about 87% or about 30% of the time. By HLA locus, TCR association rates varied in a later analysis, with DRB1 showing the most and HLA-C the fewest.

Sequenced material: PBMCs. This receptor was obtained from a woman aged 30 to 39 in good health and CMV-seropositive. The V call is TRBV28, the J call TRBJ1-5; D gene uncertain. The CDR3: CASNPSGGYSNQPQHF. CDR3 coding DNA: TGTGCCAGCAACCCAAGTGGAGGGTATAGCAATCAGCCCCAGCATTTT.